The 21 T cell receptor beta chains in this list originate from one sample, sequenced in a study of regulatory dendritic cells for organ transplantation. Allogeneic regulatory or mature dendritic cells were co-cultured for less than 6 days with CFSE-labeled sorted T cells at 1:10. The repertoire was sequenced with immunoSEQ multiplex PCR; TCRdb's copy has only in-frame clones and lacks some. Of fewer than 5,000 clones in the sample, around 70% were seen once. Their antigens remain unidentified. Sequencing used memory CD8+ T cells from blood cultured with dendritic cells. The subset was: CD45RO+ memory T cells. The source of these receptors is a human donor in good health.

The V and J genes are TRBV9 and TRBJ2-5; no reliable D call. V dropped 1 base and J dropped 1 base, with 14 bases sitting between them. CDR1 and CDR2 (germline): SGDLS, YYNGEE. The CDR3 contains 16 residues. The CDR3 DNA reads TGTGCCAGCAGCGTATTTGTGGTTTCAGCCCAAGAGACCCAGTACTTC. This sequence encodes CASSVFVVSAQETQYF.

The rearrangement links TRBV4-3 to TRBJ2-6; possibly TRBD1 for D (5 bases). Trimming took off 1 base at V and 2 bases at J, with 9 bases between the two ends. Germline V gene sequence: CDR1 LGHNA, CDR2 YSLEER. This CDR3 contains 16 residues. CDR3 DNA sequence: TGCGCCAGCAGCCAAGTTACAGGAACTGGGGCCAACGTCCTGACTTTC. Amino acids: CASSQVTGTGANVLTF.

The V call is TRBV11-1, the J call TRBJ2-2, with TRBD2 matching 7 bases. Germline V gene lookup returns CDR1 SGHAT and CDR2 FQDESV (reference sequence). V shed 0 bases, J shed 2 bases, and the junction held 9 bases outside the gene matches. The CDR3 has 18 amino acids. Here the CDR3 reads CASSLAPPGRDNTGELFF. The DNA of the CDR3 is TGTGCCAGCAGCTTAGCGCCCCCGGGGAGGGATAACACCGGGGAGCTGTTTTTT.

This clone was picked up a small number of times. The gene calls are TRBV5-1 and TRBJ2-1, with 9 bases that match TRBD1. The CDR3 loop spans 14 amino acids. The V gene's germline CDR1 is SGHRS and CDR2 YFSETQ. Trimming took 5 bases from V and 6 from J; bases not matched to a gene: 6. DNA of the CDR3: TGCGCCAGCAGTAGGACAGGGGTTCTCAATGAGCAGTTCTTC. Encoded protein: CASSRTGVLNEQFF.

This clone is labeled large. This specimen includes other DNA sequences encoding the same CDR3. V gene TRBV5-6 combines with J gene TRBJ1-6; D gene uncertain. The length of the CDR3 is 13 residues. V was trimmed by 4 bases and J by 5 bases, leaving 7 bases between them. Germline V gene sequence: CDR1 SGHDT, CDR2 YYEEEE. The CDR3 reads CASSPGDNSPLHF. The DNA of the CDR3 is TGTGCCAGCAGCCCCGGGGATAATTCACCCCTCCACTTT.

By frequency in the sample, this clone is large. This CDR3 reads CATSRGGGKSGYTF. The CDR3 nucleotides are TGTGCCACCAGCAGAGGCGGGGGAAAGAGTGGCTACACCTTC. The chain couples TRBV15 to TRBJ1-2; possibly TRBD1 for D (5 bases). Germline V lookup: CDR1 LNHNV, CDR2 YYDKDF (reference sequence). Trimming removed 1 base at V and 7 bases at J, with 13 bases between. CDR3 length: 14 residues. Drawing the rest from reference TRBV15 and TRBJ1-2, the complete variable domain is DAMVIQNPRYQVTQFGKPVTLSCSQTLNHNVMYWYQQKSSQAPKLLFHYYDKDFNNEADTPDNFQSRRPNTSFCFLDIRSPGLGDTAMYLCATSRGGGKSGYTFGSGTRLTVV.

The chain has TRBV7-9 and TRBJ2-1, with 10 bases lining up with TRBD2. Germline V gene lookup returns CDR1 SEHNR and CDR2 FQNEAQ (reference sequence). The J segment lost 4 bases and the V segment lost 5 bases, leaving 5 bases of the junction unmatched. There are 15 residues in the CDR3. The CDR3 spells CASSLGLAVYNEQFF. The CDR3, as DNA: TGTGCCAGCAGCCTAGGACTAGCGGTATACAATGAGCAGTTCTTC.

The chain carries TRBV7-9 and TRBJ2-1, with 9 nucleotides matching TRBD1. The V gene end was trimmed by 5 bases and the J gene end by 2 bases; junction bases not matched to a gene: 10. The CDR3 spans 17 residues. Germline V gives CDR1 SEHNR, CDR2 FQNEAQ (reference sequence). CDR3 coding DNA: TGTGCCAGCAGCCCTCCCGGGACAGGGATAGCCTACAATGAGCAGTTCTTC. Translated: CASSPPGTGIAYNEQFF.

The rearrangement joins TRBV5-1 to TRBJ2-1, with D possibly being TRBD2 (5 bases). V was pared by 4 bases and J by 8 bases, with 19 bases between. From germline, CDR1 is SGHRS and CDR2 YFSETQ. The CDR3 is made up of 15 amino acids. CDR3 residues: CASSMTPGIDDEQFF. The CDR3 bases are TGCGCCAGCAGCATGACCCCGGGAATCGACGATGAGCAGTTCTTC.

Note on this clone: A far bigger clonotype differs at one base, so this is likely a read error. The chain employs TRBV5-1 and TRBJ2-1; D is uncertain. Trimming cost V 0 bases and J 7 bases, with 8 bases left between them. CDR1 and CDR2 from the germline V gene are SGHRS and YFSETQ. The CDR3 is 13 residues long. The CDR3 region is CASSLDSANEQFF. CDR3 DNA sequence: TGCGCCAGCAGCTTGGACTCTGCTAATGAGCAGTTCTTC.

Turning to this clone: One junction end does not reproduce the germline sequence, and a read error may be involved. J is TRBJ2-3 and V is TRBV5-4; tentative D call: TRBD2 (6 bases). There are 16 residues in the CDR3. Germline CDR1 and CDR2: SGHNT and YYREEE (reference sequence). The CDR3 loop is CASSPLLAGYTDTQYF. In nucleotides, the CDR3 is TGCGCCAGCAGCCCCTTGTTGGCGGGATACACAGATACGCAGTATTTT.

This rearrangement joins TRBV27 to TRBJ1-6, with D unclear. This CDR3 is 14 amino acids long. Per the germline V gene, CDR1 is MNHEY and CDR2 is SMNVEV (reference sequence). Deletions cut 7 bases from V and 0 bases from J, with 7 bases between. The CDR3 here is CASKWSSYNSPLHF. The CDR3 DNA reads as TGTGCCAGCAAATGGAGCTCCTATAATTCACCCCTCCACTTT.

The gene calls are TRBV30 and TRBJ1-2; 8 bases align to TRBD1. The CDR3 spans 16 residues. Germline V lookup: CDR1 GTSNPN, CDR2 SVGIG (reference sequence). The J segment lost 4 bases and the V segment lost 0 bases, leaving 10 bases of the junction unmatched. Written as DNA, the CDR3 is TGTGCCTGGAGTGTCAATTTGGCAGGGGGCGGCTATGGCTACACCTTC. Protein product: CAWSVNLAGGGYGYTF.

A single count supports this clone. The CDR3 coding sequence is TGTGCCACCAGCAGAGATTTCCGAGGGGAATCTTTCTTT. This encodes CATSRDFRGESFF. The chain recombines TRBV15 with TRBJ1-1; tentative D call: TRBD1 (5 bases). This CDR3 spans 13 amino acids. From germline, CDR1 is LNHNV and CDR2 YYDKDF (reference sequence). V was clipped by 0 bases and J by 12 bases, with 14 bases between them.

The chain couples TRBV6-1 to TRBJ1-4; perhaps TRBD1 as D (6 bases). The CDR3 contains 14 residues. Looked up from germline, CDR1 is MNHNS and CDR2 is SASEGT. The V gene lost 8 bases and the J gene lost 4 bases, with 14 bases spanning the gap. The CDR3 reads CASDLTGNNEKLFF. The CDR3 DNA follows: TGTGCCAGCGACCTTACAGGGAATAATGAAAAACTGTTTTTT.

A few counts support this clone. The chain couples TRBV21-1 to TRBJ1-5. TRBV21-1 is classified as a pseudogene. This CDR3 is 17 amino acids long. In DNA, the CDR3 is TGTGCCAGCAGCAAAGGGGCATGCGAGGACTTGAATCAGCCCCAGCATTTT. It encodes CASSKGACEDLNQPQHF.

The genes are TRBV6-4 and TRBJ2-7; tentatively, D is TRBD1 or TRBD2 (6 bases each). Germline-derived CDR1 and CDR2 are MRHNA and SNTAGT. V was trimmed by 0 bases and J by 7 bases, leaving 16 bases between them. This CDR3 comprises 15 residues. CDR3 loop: CASSDSLGGPGEQYF. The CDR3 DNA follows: TGTGCCAGCAGTGACTCGTTAGGGGGGCCGGGTGAGCAGTACTTC.

CDR3 DNA: TGTGCCAGCAGCCAAGTCGGCGACAGGGCATCATCAGATACGCAGTATTTT. It yields the protein CASSQVGDRASSDTQYF. The chain is built from TRBV4-2 and TRBJ2-3; 7 bases are shared with TRBD1. Trimming cost V 1 base and J 4 bases; bases outside gene matches: 11. The V gene's germline CDR1 is LGHNA and CDR2 YNFKEQ. This CDR3 is built from 17 residues.

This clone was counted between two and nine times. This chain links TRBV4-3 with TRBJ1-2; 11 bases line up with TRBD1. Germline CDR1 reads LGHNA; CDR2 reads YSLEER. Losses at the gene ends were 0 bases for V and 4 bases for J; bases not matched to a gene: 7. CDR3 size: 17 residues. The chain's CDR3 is CASSQEVPGTGGYGYTF. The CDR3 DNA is TGCGCCAGCAGCCAAGAAGTTCCCGGGACAGGGGGCTATGGCTACACCTTC.

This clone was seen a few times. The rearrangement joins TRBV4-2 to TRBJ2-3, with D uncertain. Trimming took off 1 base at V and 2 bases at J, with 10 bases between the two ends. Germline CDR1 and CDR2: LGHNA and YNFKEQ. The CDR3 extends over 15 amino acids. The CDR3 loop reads CASSQGLQHTDTQYF. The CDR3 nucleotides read TGTGCCAGCAGCCAAGGGTTGCAACACACAGATACGCAGTATTTT.

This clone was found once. The CDR3 loop is CASDLTGNNEKLFF. The CDR3 nucleotides are TGTGCCAGCGACCTTACAGGGAATAATGAAAAACTGTTTTTT. The V gene is TRBV6-4, the J gene TRBJ1-4; tentative D call: TRBD1 (6 bases). Germline CDR1 MRHNA, CDR2 SNTAGT. Trimming pared 8 bases from V and 4 bases from J, leaving 14 bases between. The CDR3 loop spans 14 amino acids.